What follows describes a single T cell receptor beta chain. This entry comes from a study of blood T cell repertoires in COVID-19. On the study more broadly: PBMCs, B-cell-depleted T cells, or T cells were the source of the cDNA or gDNA that made up the material.

Patients of the Seattle cohort, enrolled during active infection, were followed longitudinally. Method: immunoSEQ multiplex PCR; TCRdb's copy keeps in-frame clones and lacks some. This sample has about 170,000 clones; around nine tenths occur once, and the top ten carry 2% to 3%. The CDR3 runs 14 residues. Germline V gene data show CDR1 as SQVTM and CDR2 as ANQGSEA. V was trimmed by 6 bases and J by 8 bases, leaving 22 bases between them. The sequencing sample was made of peripheral blood. The V call is TRBV29-1, the J call TRBJ1-2, with D perhaps matching TRBD1 (5 bases). The TCR sequence derives from a woman of 80 years or more with COVID-19, enrolled during active disease. Here the CDR3 DNA reads TGCAGCGTCCCCCCTATTGGGGCTTCGATGGGCTACACCTTC. It encodes CSVPPIGASMGYTF.